This TCR beta chain is from a study of regulatory T cells in long-lasting Graves disease. Investigators prepared the TCR beta libraries by applying iRepertoire HTBI primers and Arm-PCR of CDR3 regions. Each CDR3 protein gets one entry after TCRdb re-called the multiplex PCR reads with MiXCR. There are more than 650,000 distinct CDR3 sequences in the sample; roughly 30% occur only once, and roughly 40% lies in the top ten. Study results and caveats: Persistent Graves' patients possessed reduced TCR diversity relative to recently diagnosed ones. There was favoring of TRBV28, TRBJ1-2 and TRBJ2-5 in persistent disease. Clonotypes that were public and shared totalled about 2,500 in persistent patients versus roughly 1,000 in new patients.

The table lists this clonotype with a few counts. Its cognate antigen is unknown. J was trimmed by 3 bases and V by 0 bases; bases with no gene match: 3. CDR1 is SGHRS and CDR2 is YFSETQ in the germline V gene. The CDR3 runs to 15 residues. Time point: persistent/refractory GD, antithyroid drugs over 5 years with positive TRAb. PBMCs provided the RNA from which the TCR library was made. Patients met American Thyroid Association criteria for Graves' disease. Sequencing was performed on peripheral blood mononuclear cells (PBMCs), taken when the disease was refractory, from a patient treated with antithyroid drugs. The rearrangement links TRBV5-1 to TRBJ1-1; 9 bases are shared with TRBD1. The receptor comes from a female donor with Graves disease. In DNA, the CDR3 is TGCGCCAGCAGCTTGGACAGGGGGCAGTACACTGAAGCTTTCTTT. Translated, it gives CASSLDRGQYTEAFF. Filled out from reference TRBV5-1 and TRBJ1-1, the complete variable domain reads KAGVTQTPRYLIKTRGQQVTLSCSPISGHRSVSWYQQTPGQGLQFLFEYFSETQRNKGNFPGRFSGRQFSNSRSEMNVSTLELGDSALYLCASSLDRGQYTEAFFGQGTRLTVV.